This TCR beta chain was captured in a study of patients and donors after allogeneic stem cell transplantation. Trimming took 3 bases from V and 2 from J; bases not matched to a gene: 5. The germline gives CDR1 SGHTA, CDR2 FQGNSA. The CDR3 length is 15 residues. This clonotype occurred a few times. TCRdb re-analysed the RT-PCR reads in MiXCR, keeping a single row per CDR3 protein. The sample consists of under 200,000 distinct CDR3 sequences, approximately 30% of them appearing once. Input material: blood, either unsorted or a sorted T cell fraction (not recorded which). The receptor was derived from a human donor who was either an allogeneic HSCT recipient or a stem cell or donor lymphocyte infusion donor (not recorded which). It is not recorded whose cells these are; they may come from a transplant donor. The gene calls are TRBV7-2 and TRBJ2-3; 7 nucleotides agree with TRBD2. CDR3 DNA sequence: TGTGCCAGCAGCTTCAAACGGGACTACACAGATACGCAGTATTTT. Residues: CASSFKRDYTDTQYF.